The 22 T cell receptor beta chains below were found in one sample sequenced in a study of shared clonotypes between healthy human individuals. The method was immunoSEQ multiplex PCR; TCRdb's version includes in-frame clones alone and lacks a portion of them. The data contain some 1.1 million clones, 70% to 80% of them singletons. Sequenced input: memory CD4+ T cells from PBMCs. Subset defined: CD45RA-negative fraction. The receptors were gathered from a man aged 18 to 35 in good health. Some clones in this sample may be carry-over from other donors' samples.

This clone appeared once. V is TRBV28 and J is TRBJ1-1; D might be TRBD1 (6 bases). V was cut by 5 bases and J by 1 base, with 14 bases left in between. The CDR3 is 15 amino acids. The germline V gene encodes CDR1 MDHEN and CDR2 SYDVKM. The CDR3 spells CASSTPGHENTEAFF. CDR3 nucleotide sequence: TGTGCCAGCAGTACACCGGGACACGAGAACACTGAAGCTTTCTTT.

This chain joins TRBV28 and TRBJ1-2; D is possibly TRBD1 (6 bases). The CDR3 runs 12 residues. V was clipped by 8 bases and J by 1 base, with 8 bases between them. Germline CDR1 and CDR2: MDHEN and SYDVKM. CDR3 in amino acids: CASGGHNYGYTF. CDR3 nucleotides: TGTGCCAGCGGGGGACATAACTATGGCTACACCTTC.

The chain combines TRBV28 with TRBJ1-1, with D uncertain. The CDR3 runs to 13 residues. CDR1 and CDR2 (germline): MDHEN, SYDVKM. Trimming shortened V by 8 bases and J by 0 bases, and 10 bases separated the two germline ends. DNA of the CDR3: TGTGCCAGCCAAACCGCCCTGAACACTGAAGCTTTCTTT. It specifies CASQTALNTEAFF.

This sequence joins TRBV5-1 and TRBJ2-6, with D hard to call. Between the trimmed V and J ends, which lost 4 bases and 3 bases, there was a span of 11 bases. Germline lookup yields CDR1 SGHRS and CDR2 YFSETQ. The CDR3 is 15 amino acids. The CDR3 region is CASSGLGNGANVLTF. Here the CDR3 DNA reads TGCGCCAGCAGCGGCCTAGGGAATGGGGCCAACGTCCTGACTTTC. Based on the CDR3 plus reference TRBV5-1 and TRBJ2-6, the full variable domain is KAGVTQTPRYLIKTRGQQVTLSCSPISGHRSVSWYQQTPGQGLQFLFEYFSETQRNKGNFPGRFSGRQFSNSRSEMNVSTLELGDSALYLCASSGLGNGANVLTFGAGSRLTVL.

The V call is TRBV5-1, the J call TRBJ1-1; tentative D call: TRBD1 (5 bases). The V gene's germline CDR1 is SGHRS and CDR2 YFSETQ. This CDR3 comprises 15 residues. V lost 3 bases to trimming and J lost 3 bases, with 15 bases between them. DNA of the CDR3: TGCGCCAGCAGCTCTGGGGCCGTAACATACACTGAAGCTTTCTTT. Translated: CASSSGAVTYTEAFF.

Here the CDR3 reads CATTKGGGGNDQPQHF. The DNA for the CDR3 is TGTGCCACCACAAAAGGCGGGGGGGGGAACGATCAGCCCCAGCATTTT. The rearrangement uses TRBV15 and TRBJ1-5, with TRBD1 as a possible D gene (5 bases). V was trimmed by 7 bases and J by 5 bases, leaving 21 bases between them. This CDR3 has 16 amino acids. The germline V gene has CDR1 LNHNV and CDR2 YYDKDF (reference sequence).

Comment on this clone: Other DNA sequences of this sample code for an identical CDR3. The genes are TRBV29-1 and TRBJ1-2, with a tentative D call TRBD1 (5 bases). Germline values: CDR1 SQVTM, CDR2 ANQGSEA. Trimming removed 7 bases from V and 5 bases from J, with 14 bases in between. CDR3 length: 12 amino acids. CDR3 coding DNA: TGCAGCGCCAAGACCGGGGGTTATGGCTACACCTTC. Its protein is CSAKTGGYGYTF.

This chain links TRBV5-4 with TRBJ2-2; 7 bases map to TRBD1. Germline V gene data show CDR1 as SGHNT and CDR2 as YYREEE (reference sequence). This CDR3 contains 16 residues. V trimming: 1 base; J trimming: 7 bases; junction bases outside the gene matches: 10. Here the CDR3 reads CASSLRQGGWVGELFF. The DNA of the CDR3 is TGTGCCAGCAGCTTGCGACAGGGCGGATGGGTCGGGGAGCTGTTTTTT.

As for this clone: Other DNA variants within this sample encode the same CDR3. The V gene is TRBV7-8, the J gene TRBJ2-1, with D uncertain. Germline V CDR1 and CDR2: SGHVS, FQNEAQ. V was cut by 5 bases and J by 5 bases, with 7 bases left in between. The CDR3 has 12 amino acids. For the CDR3, the DNA is TGTGCCAGCAGCCTCCGGGACAATGAGCAGTTCTTC. It specifies CASSLRDNEQFF.

The V call is TRBV2, the J call TRBJ2-7; 7 bases match TRBD1. From germline, CDR1 is SNHLY and CDR2 FYNNEI. CDR3 length equals 14 residues. J was trimmed by 7 bases and V by 8 bases; bases with no gene match: 14. DNA of the CDR3: TGTGCCAGCCGGGGACAGTGGCTTGGTTGGGAGCAGTACTTC. The encoded protein is CASRGQWLGWEQYF.

This chain uses TRBV28 with TRBJ1-1, with TRBD1 identical over 7 bases. The V gene's germline CDR1 is MDHEN and CDR2 SYDVKM. The CDR3 loop spans 12 amino acids. V gave up 11 bases and J gave up 6 bases; unmatched junction bases: 9. This CDR3 reads CASEGARAEAFF. In nucleotides, the CDR3 is TGTGCCTCCGAGGGGGCCAGGGCTGAAGCTTTCTTT.

The chain is built from TRBV20-1 and TRBJ2-1, with unresolved D. Germline CDR1 reads DFQATT; CDR2 reads SNEGSKA (reference sequence). The CDR3 contains 11 residues. V lost 5 bases and J lost 7, with 9 bases in between. The DNA for the CDR3 is TGCAGTGCTCCGGGTCGGAATGAGCAGTTCTTC. This codes for CSAPGRNEQFF.

This clone was seen a few times. This sequence joins TRBV28 and TRBJ1-5; D uncertain. The CDR3 has 15 residues. V lost 3 bases, J lost 4 bases, and 13 bases lay in between. Per germline, CDR1 MDHEN and CDR2 SYDVKM. CDR3 nucleotides: TGTGCCAGCAGTTTCTCTGGGGTTGGGAATCAGCCCCAGCATTTT. It codes for CASSFSGVGNQPQHF.

The chain combines TRBV6-5 with TRBJ2-7; 9 bases agree with TRBD1. Per the germline V gene, CDR1 is MNHEY and CDR2 is SVGAGI. Unmatched junction bases numbered 0, after V lost 1 base and J lost 2 bases. This CDR3 has 14 amino acids. This CDR3 is CASSYWDRAYEQYF. The CDR3 bases are TGTGCCAGCAGTTACTGGGACAGGGCCTACGAGCAGTACTTC.

This clone was seen just once. The rearrangement uses TRBV7-7 and TRBJ2-7; D unresolved. Trimming left V 6 bases short and J 0 bases short, with 15 bases between. Germline CDR1 is SSHAT and CDR2 is FNYEAQ (reference sequence). This CDR3 region has 15 residues. The CDR3 is CASRPLVGSSYEQYF. The CDR3 region has the DNA TGTGCCAGCAGACCCCTCGTGGGAAGCTCCTACGAGCAGTACTTC.

In regard to this clone: Other DNA sequences in the sample encode the same CDR3. The V call is TRBV2, the J call TRBJ2-7; D gene unclear. The CDR3 is 11 amino acids. Germline V CDR1 and CDR2: SNHLY, FYNNEI. The germline V and J ends were trimmed by 4 bases and 3 bases, with 4 bases remaining between them. In DNA, the CDR3 is TGTGCCAGCAGTGCCCACTACGAGCAGTACTTC. The encoded protein is CASSAHYEQYF.

On this clone: Additional DNA sequences in this sample encode the identical CDR3. The chain links TRBV11-1 to TRBJ2-7, with D possibly matching TRBD2 (6 bases). Trimming pared 0 bases from V and 4 bases from J, leaving 7 bases between. Germline assignment: CDR1 SGHAT and CDR2 FQDESV (reference sequence). The CDR3 has 13 amino acids. CDR3 sequence reads: CASSLAGLYEQYF. CDR3 in DNA: TGTGCCAGCAGCTTAGCGGGACTGTACGAGCAGTACTTC.

There are a few counts of this clone. The sample has other DNA sequences that encode this CDR3 too. V usage is TRBV5-1 and J usage is TRBJ2-5; 15 bases fit TRBD2. Germline V CDR1 and CDR2: SGHRS, YFSETQ. Trimming at V came to 0 bases and at J to 4 bases, leaving 4 bases not matched to a gene. The CDR3 contains 17 residues. CDR3 amino acids: CASSLAGLAGGGETQYF. The CDR3 coding sequence is TGCGCCAGCAGCTTGGCCGGACTAGCGGGAGGGGGAGAGACCCAGTACTTC.

J is TRBJ2-7 and V is TRBV2; D gene ambiguous. The CDR3 length is 15 residues. Germline lookup yields CDR1 SNHLY and CDR2 FYNNEI. V was cut by 7 bases and J by 5 bases, with 21 bases left in between. CDR3 bases: TGTGCCAGCAAAATAGAGGCCCAGGTGCTCGACGAGCAGTACTTC. Protein product: CASKIEAQVLDEQYF.

The V gene is TRBV28, the J gene TRBJ2-7; D remains ambiguous. CDR3 length: 12 amino acids. The V end was cut by 6 bases, the J end by 7 bases, with 13 bases between. Germline V gene lookup returns CDR1 MDHEN and CDR2 SYDVKM. CDR3 sequence: CASRKGPWEQYF. The CDR3 DNA is TGTGCCAGCAGAAAAGGACCCTGGGAGCAGTACTTC.

This chain connects TRBV15 to TRBJ1-5, with D unresolved. This CDR3 has 15 residues. CDR1 is LNHNV and CDR2 is YYDKDF in the germline V gene (reference sequence). Trimming took 6 bases from V and 5 from J, leaving 17 bases between them. CDR3 nucleotide sequence: TGTGCCACCAGACCCCGAGACGGTCCCCATCAGCCCCAGCATTTT. It specifies CATRPRDGPHQPQHF.

The V call is TRBV10-3, the J call TRBJ1-5; no reliable D call. Germline CDR1 reads ENHRY; CDR2 reads SYGVKD. This CDR3 is built from 13 residues. The V and J ends lost 3 bases and 7 bases respectively, with 10 bases between them. The CDR3 DNA reads TGTGCCATCAGTGATGGAGGGAGGCAGCCCCAGCATTTT. This translates into CAISDGGRQPQHF.